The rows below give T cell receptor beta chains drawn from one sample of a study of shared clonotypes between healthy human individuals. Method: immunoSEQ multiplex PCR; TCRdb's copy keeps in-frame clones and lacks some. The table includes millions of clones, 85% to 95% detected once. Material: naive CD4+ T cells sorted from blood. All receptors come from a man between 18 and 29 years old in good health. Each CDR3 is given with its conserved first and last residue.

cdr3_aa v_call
CASSFTGGAYEQYF TRBV5-1
CASPNPGQSMNTEAFF TRBV30
CSVEEGGLPRTDTQYF TRBV29-1
CASSSSGSLYEQYF TRBV7-2
CAWSTGNGYTF TRBV30
CASSLGNYEQYF TRBV5-1
CAWSVGGPNEKLFF TRBV30
CASSVGWGSSYNEQFF TRBV9
CASSFRVLLQDPYEQYF TRBV7-2
CAWSVAGNQPQHF TRBV30
CASRGGGTNTEAFF TRBV11-2
CASSRPGQGYTEAFF TRBV19
CASSETKVTDTQYF TRBV6-1
CAWGGQGNQPQHF TRBV30
CAISEIPTSGRQDTQYF TRBV10-3
CASSVAHTVNQETQYF TRBV9
CASSPPSQGISYEQYF TRBV18
CASNQGNPYNEQFF TRBV5-1
CASSGGGSSGNTIYF TRBV5-4
CASRDRAYEQYF TRBV2
CASSGDSMNTEAFF TRBV5-4
CASSLDRGPYEQYF TRBV7-2
CASSYDRSYGYTF TRBV6-5
CASSRTGLAGTYEQYF TRBV27
CASSLQGDNNSPLHF TRBV7-2
CASSLQMNTEAFF TRBV7-9
CASSRLAAPNEQFF TRBV6-5
CASSSGLNTEAFF TRBV6-7
CASSREWAGDTEAFF TRBV7-9
CASSELAGGTNEQYF TRBV2
CASSQATIPPGLRNGGTEAFF TRBV4-2